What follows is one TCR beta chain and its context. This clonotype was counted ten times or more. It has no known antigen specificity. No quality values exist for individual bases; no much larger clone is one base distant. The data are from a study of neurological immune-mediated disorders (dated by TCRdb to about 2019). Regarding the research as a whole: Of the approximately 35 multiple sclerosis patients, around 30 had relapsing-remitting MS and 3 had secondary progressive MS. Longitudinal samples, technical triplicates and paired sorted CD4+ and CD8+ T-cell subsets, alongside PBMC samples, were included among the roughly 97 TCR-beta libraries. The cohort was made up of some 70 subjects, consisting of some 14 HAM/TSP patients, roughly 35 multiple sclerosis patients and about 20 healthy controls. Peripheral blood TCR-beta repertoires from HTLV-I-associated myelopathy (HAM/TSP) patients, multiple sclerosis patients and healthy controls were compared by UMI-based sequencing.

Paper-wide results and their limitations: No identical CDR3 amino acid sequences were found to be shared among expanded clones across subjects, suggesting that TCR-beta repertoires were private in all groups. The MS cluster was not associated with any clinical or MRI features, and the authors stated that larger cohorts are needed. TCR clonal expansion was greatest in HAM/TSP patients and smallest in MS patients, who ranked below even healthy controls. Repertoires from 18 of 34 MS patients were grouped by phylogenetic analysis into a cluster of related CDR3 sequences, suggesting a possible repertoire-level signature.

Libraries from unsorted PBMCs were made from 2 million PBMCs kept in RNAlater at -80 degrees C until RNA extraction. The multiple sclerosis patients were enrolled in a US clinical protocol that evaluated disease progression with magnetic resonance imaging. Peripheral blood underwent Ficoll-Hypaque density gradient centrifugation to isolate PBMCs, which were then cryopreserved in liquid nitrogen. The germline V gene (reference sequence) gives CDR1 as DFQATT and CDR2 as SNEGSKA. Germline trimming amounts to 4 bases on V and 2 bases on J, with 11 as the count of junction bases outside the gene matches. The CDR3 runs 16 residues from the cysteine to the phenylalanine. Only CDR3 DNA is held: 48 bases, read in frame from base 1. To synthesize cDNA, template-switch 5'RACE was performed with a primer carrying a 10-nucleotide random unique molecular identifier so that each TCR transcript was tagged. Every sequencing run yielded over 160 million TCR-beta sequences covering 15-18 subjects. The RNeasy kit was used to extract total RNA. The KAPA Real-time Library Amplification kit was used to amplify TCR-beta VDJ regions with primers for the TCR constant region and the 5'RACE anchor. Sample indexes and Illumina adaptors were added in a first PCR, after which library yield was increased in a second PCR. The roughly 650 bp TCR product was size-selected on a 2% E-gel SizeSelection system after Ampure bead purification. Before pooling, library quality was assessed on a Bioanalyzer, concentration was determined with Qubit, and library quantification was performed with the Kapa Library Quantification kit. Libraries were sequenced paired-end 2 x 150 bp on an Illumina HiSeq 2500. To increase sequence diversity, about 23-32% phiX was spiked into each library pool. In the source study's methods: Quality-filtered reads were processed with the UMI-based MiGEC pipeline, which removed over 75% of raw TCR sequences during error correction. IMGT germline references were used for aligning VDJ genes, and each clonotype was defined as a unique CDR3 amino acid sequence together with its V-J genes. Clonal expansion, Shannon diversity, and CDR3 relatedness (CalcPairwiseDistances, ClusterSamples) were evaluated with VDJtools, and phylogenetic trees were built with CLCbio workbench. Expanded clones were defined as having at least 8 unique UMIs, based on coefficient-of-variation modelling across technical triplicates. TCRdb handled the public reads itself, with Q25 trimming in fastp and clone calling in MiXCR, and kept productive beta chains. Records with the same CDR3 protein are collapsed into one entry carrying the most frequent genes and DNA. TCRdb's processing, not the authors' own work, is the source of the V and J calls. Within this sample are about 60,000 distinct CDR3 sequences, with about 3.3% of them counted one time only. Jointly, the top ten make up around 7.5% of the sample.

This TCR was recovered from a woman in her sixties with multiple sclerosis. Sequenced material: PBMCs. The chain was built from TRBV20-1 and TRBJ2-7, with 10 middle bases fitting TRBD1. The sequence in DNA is TGCAGTGCTATTACTCCGGGACAGGGGAGGGCCTACGAGCAGTACTTC. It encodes CSAITPGQGRAYEQYF.